These 32 T cell receptor beta chains were sequenced from one sample in a study of shared clonotypes between healthy human individuals. Some clones are missing from TCRdb's copy, which holds only in-frame ones; the method was immunoSEQ multiplex PCR. This sample yields roughly 700,000 clones, of which roughly 70% are seen a single time; about 1.8% belongs to the top ten. Sample: memory CD4+ T cells sorted from blood. The subset: CD45RA-negative fraction. These receptors came from a woman in her thirties in good health.

This clone was counted a few times. The rearrangement uses TRBV4-1 and TRBJ2-7; D is tentatively TRBD1 or TRBD2 (5 bases each). The CDR3 has 16 amino acids. Germline-derived CDR1 and CDR2 are MGHRA and YSYEKL. The germline V and J ends were trimmed by 0 bases and 9 bases, with 21 bases remaining between them. The CDR3 loop is CASSQDLGRDQERQYF. DNA of the CDR3: TGCGCCAGCAGCCAAGACCTGGGACGGGACCAGGAAAGGCAGTACTTC.

This chain uses TRBV7-9 with TRBJ2-1, with 8 bases fitting TRBD2. Germline V CDR1 and CDR2: SEHNR, FQNEAQ (reference sequence). The CDR3 consists of 17 residues. V lost 5 bases to trimming and J lost 9 bases; unmatched junction nucleotides: 18. The CDR3 nucleotides read TGTGCCAGCAGCCCCTTCTCGCCAGCGGGAGCCAGGGTTGAGCAGTTCTTC. Amino acids: CASSPFSPAGARVEQFF.

The chain is built from TRBV6-1 and TRBJ2-6, with D tentatively TRBD1 (6 bases). Trimming shortened V by 7 bases and J by 3 bases, and 13 bases separated the two germline ends. Germline CDR1 reads MNHNS; CDR2 reads SASEGT. The CDR3 consists of 15 residues. The CDR3 DNA reads TGTGCCAGCACCAGGGGCCCTCGTGGGGCCAACGTCCTGACTTTC. Its translation: CASTRGPRGANVLTF.

This clone was counted between two and nine times. CDR3 protein: CASHRVSANVLTF. The DNA for the CDR3 is TGTGCCAGCCACAGGGTTTCGGCCAACGTCCTGACTTTC. The chain uses TRBV2 and TRBJ2-6; D possibly corresponds to TRBD1 (6 bases). This CDR3 has 13 residues. Deletions cut 8 bases from V and 6 bases from J, with 11 bases between. The germline V gene encodes CDR1 SNHLY and CDR2 FYNNEI.

The rearrangement links TRBV19 to TRBJ1-3, with D unclear. Germline-derived CDR1 and CDR2 are LNHDA and SQIVND (reference sequence). Trimming removed 3 bases at V and 0 bases at J, with 12 bases between. There are 16 residues in the CDR3. For the CDR3, the DNA is TGTGCCAGTAGTATGTCGCGTAGGAGCTCTGGAAACACCATATATTTT. It is translated as CASSMSRRSSGNTIYF.

The chain uses TRBV11-2 and TRBJ2-5; 10 bases align to TRBD1. The CDR3 covers 15 residues. V gave up 5 bases and J gave up 5 bases; unmatched junction bases: 8. Per germline, CDR1 SGHAT and CDR2 FQNNGV. CDR3 residues: CASSGTDRGLETQYF. Written as DNA, the CDR3 is TGTGCCAGCAGCGGCACCGACAGGGGGCTGGAGACCCAGTACTTC.

This sequence joins TRBV5-1 and TRBJ2-3, with 11 bases identical to TRBD2. The trim removed 7 bases at V and 1 base at J, leaving 8 bases unmatched. CDR1 SGHRS and CDR2 YFSETQ come from the germline V gene. CDR3 length equals 16 residues. The CDR3 is CASSPMGLAGTDTQYF. CDR3 nucleotide sequence: TGCGCCAGCTCTCCGATGGGACTAGCGGGCACAGATACGCAGTATTTT. Using reference TRBV5-1 and TRBJ2-3 for the parts outside the CDR3, the full variable domain is KAGVTQTPRYLIKTRGQQVTLSCSPISGHRSVSWYQQTPGQGLQFLFEYFSETQRNKGNFPGRFSGRQFSNSRSEMNVSTLELGDSALYLCASSPMGLAGTDTQYFGPGTRLTVL.

The chain links TRBV7-9 to TRBJ2-2; TRBD1 agrees at 8 bases. The CDR3 extends over 15 amino acids. Germline lookup yields CDR1 SEHNR and CDR2 FQNEAQ (reference sequence). The V segment lost 5 bases and the J segment 5 bases; nucleotides outside the gene matches: 7. The CDR3 loop is CASSVGQGSTGELFF. CDR3 nucleotides: TGTGCCAGCAGCGTCGGACAGGGCAGTACCGGGGAGCTGTTTTTT.

There are a few counts of this clone. The rearrangement uses TRBV25-1 and TRBJ2-5, with TRBD1 identical over 9 bases. CDR1 MGHDK and CDR2 SYGVNS come from the germline V gene. V trimming: 4 bases; J trimming: 5 bases; junction bases outside the gene matches: 5. The CDR3 spans 14 residues. CDR3 nucleotide sequence: TGTGCCAGCAGTGCTACAGGGGGCGGGGAGACCCAGTACTTC. It encodes CASSATGGGETQYF.

This clone has only one observation. This chain uses TRBV5-6 with TRBJ2-1; 8 bases align to TRBD1. The CDR3 spans 16 residues. CDR1 and CDR2 (germline): SGHDT, YYEEEE. Unmatched junction bases numbered 11, after V lost 0 bases and J lost 9 bases. CDR3 nucleotides: TGTGCCAGCAGCTTGGCCCGTTTACAGGGGGTCGGTGAGCAGTTCTTC. This codes for CASSLARLQGVGEQFF.

The rearrangement joins TRBV10-3 to TRBJ2-7; 8 bases agree with TRBD1. This CDR3 is built from 18 residues. Germline V gene lookup returns CDR1 ENHRY and CDR2 SYGVKD. V was pared by 0 bases and J by 4 bases, with 14 bases of the junction left unmatched. The CDR3 region is CAISESGQVPVRGYEQYF. The CDR3 bases are TGTGCCATCAGTGAGTCGGGACAGGTACCCGTTCGGGGGTACGAGCAGTACTTC.

The DNA for the CDR3 is TGTGCCAGCAGTTTATGGGCTAATGAGCAGTTCTTC. Protein sequence: CASSLWANEQFF. The chain has TRBV27 and TRBJ2-1; D unclear. Germline CDR1 MNHEY, CDR2 SMNVEV (reference sequence). The germline V and J ends were trimmed by 1 base and 7 bases, with 5 bases remaining between them. The CDR3 consists of 12 residues.

As DNA, the CDR3 is TGTGCCAGCAGTCAAGGGACTAGCGGGATCCCAGATACGCAGTATTTT. Translation gives CASSQGTSGIPDTQYF. V is TRBV7-9 and J is TRBJ2-3; TRBD2 aligns across 13 bases. The CDR3 is 16 amino acids. The germline V gene has CDR1 SEHNR and CDR2 FQNEAQ (reference sequence). V trimming: 6 bases; J trimming: 4 bases; junction bases outside the gene matches: 7. Combining the CDR3 with reference TRBV7-9 and TRBJ2-3 gives the whole variable domain DTGVSQNPRHKITKRGQNVTFRCDPISEHNRLYWYRQTLGQGPEFLTYFQNEAQLEKSRLLSDRFSAERPKGSFSTLEIQRTEQGDSAMYLCASSQGTSGIPDTQYFGPGTRLTVL.

The V call is TRBV10-3, the J call TRBJ2-7, with D perhaps matching TRBD1 (5 bases). Per germline, CDR1 ENHRY and CDR2 SYGVKD. V lost 2 bases to trimming and J lost 5 bases, with 16 bases between them. The CDR3 has 15 residues. The CDR3 sequence: CAISEINAGSNEQYF. The CDR3 DNA follows: TGTGCCATCAGTGAGATTAATGCAGGGTCCAACGAGCAGTACTTC.

This clone was observed a handful of times. The rearrangement uses TRBV30 and TRBJ2-3; 9 nucleotides line up with TRBD1. This CDR3 has 14 amino acids. V shed 1 base, J shed 6 bases, and the junction held 5 bases outside the gene matches. Germline V gene sequence: CDR1 GTSNPN, CDR2 SVGIG (reference sequence). CDR3 nucleotide sequence: TGTGCCTGGAGTGCCGGGACAGGGACCGATACGCAGTATTTT. Amino acids: CAWSAGTGTDTQYF.

The J gene is TRBJ2-3, the V gene TRBV5-1; D could derive from TRBD1 or TRBD2 (6 bases each). The CDR3 length is 15 residues. With 0 bases removed from V and 3 bases from J, the gap between germline ends came to 11 bases. The germline CDR1 and CDR2 sequences are SGHRS and YFSETQ. CDR3 nucleotides: TGCGCCAGCAGCTTGGGGAGAGGGGGGACAGATACGCAGTATTTT. Translation: CASSLGRGGTDTQYF.

The rearrangement uses TRBV29-1 and TRBJ2-3, with a tentative D call TRBD2 (5 bases). V gave up 3 bases and J gave up 2 bases, with 6 bases separating them. Germline assignment: CDR1 SQVTM and CDR2 ANQGSEA. This CDR3 region has 12 residues. The CDR3 DNA reads as TGCAGCGTTGAGAGGGACACAGATACGCAGTATTTT. This sequence encodes CSVERDTDTQYF.

This chain joins TRBV6-1 and TRBJ2-3; a weak D match, TRBD2 (6 bases). The CDR3 runs 14 residues. Germline CDR1 is MNHNS and CDR2 is SASEGT. V lost 7 bases, J lost 3 bases, and 14 bases lay in between. CDR3 coding DNA: TGTGCCAGCAAGTCGGTGCGGGAAACAGATACGCAGTATTTT. Translation: CASKSVRETDTQYF.

CDR3 nucleotides: TGTGCCAGCAGCTCTAGCGGGAGAGAGAGGAATGAGCAGTTCTTC. Its protein product is CASSSSGRERNEQFF. V usage is TRBV11-2 and J usage is TRBJ2-1, with 10 bases lining up with TRBD2. V dropped 4 bases and J dropped 7; count of bases not matched to a gene: 7. The germline CDR1 and CDR2 sequences are SGHAT and FQNNGV. This CDR3 has 15 residues.

V usage is TRBV12-5 and J usage is TRBJ1-4; D unclear. The CDR3 has 14 residues. Trimming pared 6 bases from V and 1 base from J, leaving 9 bases between. The germline V gene encodes CDR1 LGHNT and CDR2 FRNRAP. As DNA, the CDR3 is TGTGCTAGTGGGCCGGGGAGAACTAATGAAAAACTGTTTTTT. Translation gives CASGPGRTNEKLFF.

The J gene is TRBJ2-3, the V gene TRBV11-2, with D possibly being TRBD2 (5 bases). Trimming left V 4 bases short and J 4 bases short, with 18 bases between. This CDR3 is 16 amino acids long. CDR1 and CDR2 from the germline V gene are SGHAT and FQNNGV. As DNA, the CDR3 is TGTGCCAGCAGCTCCCGTGGTCGTGGGAGTGCAGATACGCAGTATTTT. Protein sequence: CASSSRGRGSADTQYF.

The CDR3 spells CASSVGRSSYNEQFF. CDR3 DNA: TGTGCCAGCAGTGTAGGAAGAAGCTCCTACAATGAGCAGTTCTTC. The chain couples TRBV6-1 to TRBJ2-1; D gene ambiguous. This CDR3 is 15 amino acids long. V was cut by 4 bases and J by 0 bases, with 10 bases left in between. In germline, CDR1 is MNHNS, CDR2 SASEGT.

CDR3 nucleotides: TGTGCCAGCTCACCACCGGGACTAGCGGGAGTGAGGAACATTCAGTACTTC. Translation: CASSPPGLAGVRNIQYF. V and J are TRBV18 and TRBJ2-4; 14 bases are a match to TRBD2. The J segment lost 7 bases and the V segment lost 0 bases, leaving 5 bases of the junction unmatched. Germline CDR1 and CDR2: KGHSH and LQKENI. This CDR3 contains 17 residues.

V and J are TRBV28 and TRBJ1-2; TRBD1 is a possible D gene (6 bases). Trimming left V 4 bases short and J 4 bases short, with 7 bases between. This CDR3 spans 12 amino acids. CDR1 is MDHEN and CDR2 is SYDVKM in the germline V gene. CDR3 nucleotides: TGTGCCAGCAGTTGGGGGGCCTATGGCTACACCTTC. This sequence encodes CASSWGAYGYTF.

The chain employs TRBV5-1 and TRBJ2-6; D remains ambiguous. The CDR3 runs 15 residues. CDR1 is SGHRS, CDR2 YFSETQ, per germline. The germline V and J ends were trimmed by 4 bases and 3 bases, with 11 bases remaining between them. As DNA, the CDR3 is TGCGCCAGCAGCCCACCAAATCTTGGGGCCAACGTCCTGACTTTC. Its protein product is CASSPPNLGANVLTF.

This sequence joins TRBV6-6 and TRBJ1-1; D is unclear. CDR1 MNHNY and CDR2 SVGAGI come from the germline V gene (reference sequence). CDR3 length: 14 amino acids. The germline V and J ends were trimmed by 5 bases and 4 bases, with 14 bases remaining between them. CDR3 amino acids: CASSKALVGTEAFF. For the CDR3, the DNA is TGTGCCAGCAGTAAGGCTCTGGTGGGCACTGAAGCTTTCTTT.

The V and J genes are TRBV4-1 and TRBJ2-6, with TRBD2 matching 9 bases. Germline loops: CDR1 MGHRA, CDR2 YSYEKL. This CDR3 contains 17 residues. V lost 0 bases, J lost 3 bases, and 3 bases stayed unmatched. CDR3 nucleotide sequence: TGCGCCAGCAGCCAAGAAGGCGGGAGGGGTGGGGCCAACGTCCTGACTTTC. Its translation: CASSQEGGRGGANVLTF.

This clone was seen more than once but under ten times. The chain recombines TRBV19 with TRBJ2-1, with D perhaps assigned TRBD1 or TRBD2 (5 bases each). Germline V CDR1 and CDR2: LNHDA, SQIVND (reference sequence). CDR3 length: 18 amino acids. V lost 1 base, J lost 6 bases, and 22 bases lay in between. The CDR3 loop is CASSIGWARGRKGNEQFF. The CDR3 bases are TGTGCCAGTAGTATAGGGTGGGCTCGGGGCCGGAAGGGCAATGAGCAGTTCTTC. Together with reference TRBV19 and TRBJ2-1, the CDR3 gives the full variable domain: DGGITQSPKYLFRKEGQNVTLSCEQNLNHDAMYWYRQDPGQGLRLIYYSQIVNDFQKGDIAEGYSVSREKKESFPLTVTSAQKNPTAFYLCASSIGWARGRKGNEQFFGPGTRLTVL.

This chain uses TRBV5-1 with TRBJ2-1; 9 nucleotides agree with TRBD1. This CDR3 contains 14 residues. V was pared by 3 bases and J by 9 bases, with 7 bases of the junction left unmatched. Germline V gene lookup returns CDR1 SGHRS and CDR2 YFSETQ. CDR3 in amino acids: CASSSGTGRGEQFF. CDR3 nucleotide sequence: TGCGCCAGCAGCTCAGGGACAGGGAGAGGTGAGCAGTTCTTC.

This sequence joins TRBV19 and TRBJ2-1; TRBD1 or TRBD2 may be the D gene (5 bases each). CDR1 and CDR2 (germline): LNHDA, SQIVND (reference sequence). With 2 bases removed from V and 5 bases from J, the gap between germline ends came to 19 bases. CDR3 length equals 17 residues. Here the CDR3 DNA reads TGTGCCAGTAGTATAAGATCCCGGGGCGGAATGAACAATGAGCAGTTCTTC. It yields the protein CASSIRSRGGMNNEQFF.

V usage is TRBV7-9 and J usage is TRBJ1-1; unclear D gene. The length of the CDR3 is 15 residues. From germline, CDR1 is SEHNR and CDR2 FQNEAQ (reference sequence). Trimming stripped 5 bases from V and 1 base from J, with 14 bases between. CDR3 DNA: TGTGCCAGCAGCCCTTTCTCGACGGGGAACACTGAAGCTTTCTTT. The encoded protein is CASSPFSTGNTEAFF.

This clone occurred once. The V and J genes are TRBV11-2 and TRBJ2-5; possibly TRBD2 for D (5 bases). The J call may be in error: the DNA end matches TRBJ2-7 better. CDR1 and CDR2 from the germline V gene are SGHAT and FQNNGV. CDR3 length: 15 amino acids. The CDR3 bases are TGTGCCAGCAGCTTAGCGGCGAGCGGTTCCTACGAGCAGTACTTC. It translates to CASSLAASGSYEQYF.